These 26 T cell receptor beta chains share one sample of origin, sequenced in a study of T cell changes during pregnancy in multiple sclerosis. Profiling relied on immunoSEQ multiplex PCR, and the TCRdb table lists in-frame clones only, not all of them. In the table there are about 59,000 clones, 90% to 95% of which are singletons. Sequences were derived from peripheral blood, sampled in the third trimester of pregnancy. Receptor source: a female donor in good health, enrolled as a control in a pregnancy study.

The gene calls are TRBV27 and TRBJ1-2; D is unresolved. The CDR3 is made up of 11 amino acids. Trimming took off 5 bases at V and 9 bases at J, with 10 bases between the two ends. The germline V gene encodes CDR1 MNHEY and CDR2 SMNVEV (reference sequence). The CDR3 region has the DNA TGTGCCAGCAGTACGCGGGGTAGCTACACCTTC. It encodes CASSTRGSYTF.

The chain couples TRBV2 to TRBJ2-1, with 10 nucleotides matching TRBD2. V lost 7 bases to trimming and J lost 5 bases; unmatched junction nucleotides: 2. Germline CDR1 and CDR2: SNHLY and FYNNEI. CDR3 length: 13 residues. CDR3 region: CASNSGRDNEQFF. Here the CDR3 DNA reads TGTGCCAGCAACAGCGGGAGGGACAATGAGCAGTTCTTC.

This chain links TRBV5-1 with TRBJ1-4; D is uncertain. Germline loops: CDR1 SGHRS, CDR2 YFSETQ. V was cut by 0 bases and J by 7 bases, with 10 bases left in between. This CDR3 spans 14 amino acids. The DNA for the CDR3 is TGCGCCAGCAGCTTGGACGGTTTAATTGAAAAACTGTTTTTT. This codes for CASSLDGLIEKLFF.

The J gene is TRBJ2-5, the V gene TRBV11-3; TRBD2 matches at 12 bases. Looked up from germline, CDR1 is SGHNT and CDR2 is YENEEA. The CDR3 consists of 16 residues. V lost 5 bases and J lost 3; bases outside the gene matches: 7. DNA of the CDR3: TGTGCCAGCAGCGCACGACTAGCGGGAGCAGAAGAGACCCAGTACTTC. Translating gives CASSARLAGAEETQYF.

The rearrangement uses TRBV6-1 and TRBJ1-2, with TRBD1 matching over 8 bases. Germline V gives CDR1 MNHNS, CDR2 SASEGT. The J segment lost 3 bases and the V segment lost 6 bases, leaving 6 bases of the junction unmatched. This CDR3 spans 14 amino acids. Here the CDR3 reads CASRDRGEDYGYTF. CDR3 coding DNA: TGTGCCAGCAGAGACAGGGGAGAGGACTATGGCTACACCTTC.

V usage is TRBV19 and J usage is TRBJ1-1; D not resolved. Germline V CDR1 and CDR2: LNHDA, SQIVND (reference sequence). The CDR3 loop spans 14 amino acids. V lost 7 bases to trimming and J lost 0 bases, with 12 bases between them. CDR3 amino acids: CASTIGAMNTEAFF. The CDR3, as DNA: TGTGCCAGTACCATAGGAGCGATGAACACTGAAGCTTTCTTT.

The chain links TRBV5-6 to TRBJ2-6; tentative D call: TRBD2 (6 bases). CDR3 size: 13 residues. V lost 10 bases to trimming and J lost 3 bases, with 11 bases between them. Germline V lookup: CDR1 SGHDT, CDR2 YYEEEE. DNA for the CDR3: TGTGCCGGAGGGGTAGTTGGGGCCAACGTCCTGACTTTC. Its translation is CAGGVVGANVLTF.

The chain links TRBV28 to TRBJ2-2; 9 bases agree with TRBD1. Germline V gene sequence: CDR1 MDHEN, CDR2 SYDVKM. V shed 5 bases and J 5 bases; nucleotides not matched to a gene: 9. This CDR3 has 16 residues. CDR3 sequence (DNA): TGTGCCAGCAGTCCTTACAGGGGGCCGGGGACCGGGGAGCTGTTTTTT. Amino acid sequence: CASSPYRGPGTGELFF.

The chain joins TRBV6-5 to TRBJ2-2; TRBD1 matches 9 bases. Germline CDR1 and CDR2: MNHEY and SVGAGI. The ends lost 6 bases at V and 5 bases at J; junction bases unmatched: 7. The CDR3 has 15 amino acids. Here the CDR3 DNA reads TGTGCCAGCAGGTACAGACAGGGGGAGACCGGGGAGCTGTTTTTT. This codes for CASRYRQGETGELFF.

The CDR3 sequence: CASKTDRVEGNTIYF. CDR3 bases: TGTGCCAGCAAAACGGACAGGGTTGAGGGAAACACCATATATTTT. The chain is built from TRBV21-1 and TRBJ1-3; TRBD1, the table's D call, lacks a check against the DNA. TRBV21-1 is classified as a pseudogene. The CDR3 extends over 15 amino acids.

The chain carries TRBV2 and TRBJ2-1; 13 bases fit TRBD2. The germline V gene has CDR1 SNHLY and CDR2 FYNNEI. The CDR3 covers 15 residues. Trimming took 6 bases from V and 6 from J; bases not matched to a gene: 5. CDR3 nucleotide sequence: TGTGCCAGCAGAAGAACTAGCGGGGGGGCCAATGAGCAGTTCTTC. This gives the protein CASRRTSGGANEQFF.

This chain links TRBV6-1 with TRBJ2-7, with D possibly TRBD1 on 5 matching bases. CDR1 and CDR2 from the germline V gene are MNHNS and SASEGT. The CDR3 length is 13 residues. Trimming removed 8 bases at V and 5 bases at J, with 16 bases between. CDR3 coding DNA: TGTGCCAGCTCAAGGGGTGTCTGGAACGAGCAGTACTTC. This codes for CASSRGVWNEQYF.

This clone occurred once. J is TRBJ1-1 and V is TRBV2; D remains unclear. Trimming took off 1 base at V and 0 bases at J, with 9 bases between the two ends. This CDR3 region has 15 residues. The germline V gene encodes CDR1 SNHLY and CDR2 FYNNEI. DNA of the CDR3: TGTGCCAGCAGTGAAGTAGGAGGAGTGAACACTGAAGCTTTCTTT. Translation: CASSEVGGVNTEAFF.

The chain has TRBV19 and TRBJ1-5; no firm D call. The germline V gene encodes CDR1 LNHDA and CDR2 SQIVND (reference sequence). Trimming removed 8 bases at V and 5 bases at J, with 10 bases between. The CDR3 consists of 12 residues. The CDR3 DNA is TGTGCCAGTTTCGACGGGGATCAGCCCCAGCATTTT. Its translation: CASFDGDQPQHF.

V gene TRBV6-5 combines with J gene TRBJ1-1; 7 bases match TRBD1. J lost 2 bases, V lost 11 bases, and 11 bases had no gene match. There are 14 residues in the CDR3. Germline CDR1 MNHEY, CDR2 SVGAGI. The CDR3 protein is CAASGTAKNTEAFF. In nucleotides, the CDR3 is TGTGCCGCCTCAGGGACAGCAAAAAACACTGAAGCTTTCTTT.

The rearrangement joins TRBV18 to TRBJ1-1, with 7 bases aligning to TRBD1. In germline, CDR1 is KGHSH, CDR2 LQKENI. The CDR3 is 13 residues long. J gave up 4 bases and V 6 bases, and 5 bases lay outside the gene matches. CDR3 amino acids: CASSLGGGTEAFF. The CDR3 DNA sequence: TGTGCCAGCTCTTTAGGGGGCGGCACTGAAGCTTTCTTT.

This chain links TRBV6-6 with TRBJ2-3, with a possible D match to TRBD2 (6 bases). The CDR3 is made up of 12 amino acids. Germline CDR1 and CDR2: MNHNY and SVGAGI (reference sequence). V was cut by 8 bases and J by 5 bases, with 11 bases left in between. The CDR3, as DNA: TGTGCCAGCGGCGGGACGAGAGATACGCAGTATTTT. Translation: CASGGTRDTQYF.

The J gene is TRBJ1-1, the V gene TRBV19; the match to TRBD1 covers 11 bases. The CDR3 covers 14 residues. J lost 5 bases, V lost 1 base, and 0 bases had no gene match. Germline lookup yields CDR1 LNHDA and CDR2 SQIVND (reference sequence). CDR3 protein: CASSIGDRGTEAFF. The CDR3 nucleotides are TGTGCCAGTAGTATAGGGGACAGGGGGACTGAAGCTTTCTTT.

The CDR3 loop reads CASSRPTGAGNTEAFF. The CDR3 coding sequence is TGTGCCAGCAGCAGGCCAACAGGGGCGGGGAACACTGAAGCTTTCTTT. V is TRBV5-6 and J is TRBJ1-1; 7 bases map to TRBD1. Looked up from germline, CDR1 is SGHDT and CDR2 is YYEEEE. Losses at the gene ends were 4 bases for V and 1 base for J; bases not matched to a gene: 10. The CDR3 sequence is 16 residues long.

With respect to this clone: One end of the junction fails to match germline, which may point to a read error. This chain connects TRBV7-3 to TRBJ2-5, with 15 bases that match TRBD2. CDR1 SGHTA and CDR2 FQGTGA come from the germline V gene. The CDR3 has 15 residues. CDR3 bases: TGTGCCAGCAGCGTAACGGGACTAGCGGGAGGTCCCCAGTACTTC. It codes for CASSVTGLAGGPQYF. Full variable domain (missing parts from reference TRBV7-3 and TRBJ2-5): GAGVSQTPSNKVTEKGKYVELRCDPISGHTALYWYRQSLGQGPEFLIYFQGTGAADDSGLPNDRFFAVRPEGSVSTLKIQRTERGDSAVYLCASSVTGLAGGPQYFGPGTRLLVL.

V is TRBV4-2 and J is TRBJ2-3, with 14 bases lining up with TRBD2. This CDR3 has 20 amino acids. Germline trimming cut 0 bases from V and 6 bases from J; bases unmatched to any gene: 14. The germline gives CDR1 LGHNA, CDR2 YNFKEQ. CDR3 in amino acids: CASSQERRVRGLAGADTQYF. For the CDR3, the DNA is TGTGCCAGCAGCCAAGAGCGTCGGGTTAGGGGACTAGCGGGAGCGGATACGCAGTATTTT.

This chain uses TRBV4-2 with TRBJ1-2, with no clear D. Germline CDR1 and CDR2: LGHNA and YNFKEQ. The CDR3 runs 15 residues. Trimming cost V 1 base and J 5 bases, with 14 bases left between them. The CDR3 sequence is CASSQGAGSLYGYTF. CDR3 DNA: TGTGCCAGCAGCCAAGGCGCCGGGTCTTTATATGGCTACACCTTC.

This clone was counted only a few times. J is TRBJ1-5 and V is TRBV4-1; a weak D match, TRBD1 (5 bases). The germline V and J ends were trimmed by 1 base and 6 bases, with 10 bases remaining between them. The CDR3 spans 14 residues. CDR1 and CDR2 from the germline V gene are MGHRA and YSYEKL. The CDR3 DNA reads as TGCGCCAGCAGCCAAGTTCCGGGGGTTCAGCCCCAGCATTTT. It yields the protein CASSQVPGVQPQHF.

The rearrangement links TRBV11-3 to TRBJ2-2; TRBD2 might be the D (5 bases). V was shortened by 3 bases and J by 0 bases, with 8 bases between the two germline ends. This CDR3 region has 15 residues. Germline V gene data show CDR1 as SGHNT and CDR2 as YENEEA. CDR3 amino acids: CASSFISANTGELFF. For the CDR3, the DNA is TGTGCCAGCAGCTTTATTAGCGCGAACACCGGGGAGCTGTTTTTT.

The V and J genes are TRBV7-9 and TRBJ2-1, with D perhaps TRBD2 (6 bases). The CDR3 runs 13 residues. CDR1 and CDR2 (germline): SEHNR, FQNEAQ (reference sequence). Trimming shortened V by 1 base and J by 14 bases, and 15 bases separated the two germline ends. The CDR3 protein is CASSLGDSPGEFF. As DNA, the CDR3 is TGTGCCAGCAGCTTAGGGGACTCCCCGGGGGAGTTCTTC.

This clone was counted a few times. The chain combines TRBV29-1 with TRBJ1-1; D gene ambiguous. The length of the CDR3 is 12 residues. Per the germline V gene, CDR1 is SQVTM and CDR2 is ANQGSEA. V lost 8 bases and J 2 bases, leaving 12 bases between the germline ends. The CDR3, as DNA: TGCAGCTTCCAAAGCCTTAACACTGAAGCTTTCTTT. Residues: CSFQSLNTEAFF.